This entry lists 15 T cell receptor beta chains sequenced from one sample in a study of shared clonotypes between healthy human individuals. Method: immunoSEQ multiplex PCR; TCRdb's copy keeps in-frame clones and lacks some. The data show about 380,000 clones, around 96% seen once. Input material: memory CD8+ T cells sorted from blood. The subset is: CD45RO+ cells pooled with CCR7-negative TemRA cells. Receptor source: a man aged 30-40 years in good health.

Written as DNA, the CDR3 is TGCGCCAGCAGCCAAGAGTGGTCCAGGGGCAATCAGCCCCAGCATTTT. Its protein is CASSQEWSRGNQPQHF. The V and J genes are TRBV4-1 and TRBJ1-5; D perhaps matches TRBD1 (5 bases). This CDR3 is 16 amino acids long. Germline V CDR1 and CDR2: MGHRA, YSYEKL. With 0 bases removed from V and 2 bases from J, the gap between germline ends came to 11 bases.

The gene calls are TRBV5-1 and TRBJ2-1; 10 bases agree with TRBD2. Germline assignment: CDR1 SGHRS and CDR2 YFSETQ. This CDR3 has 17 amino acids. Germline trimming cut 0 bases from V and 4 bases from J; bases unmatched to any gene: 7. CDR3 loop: CASSLGIRTSGYNEQFF. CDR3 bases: TGCGCCAGCAGCTTGGGGATCAGGACTAGCGGTTACAATGAGCAGTTCTTC.

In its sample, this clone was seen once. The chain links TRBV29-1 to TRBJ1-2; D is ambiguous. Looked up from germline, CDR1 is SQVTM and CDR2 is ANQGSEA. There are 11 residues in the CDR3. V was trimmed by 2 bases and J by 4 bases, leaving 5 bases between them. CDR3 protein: CSVENPYGYTF. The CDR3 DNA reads TGCAGCGTTGAAAATCCCTATGGCTACACCTTC.

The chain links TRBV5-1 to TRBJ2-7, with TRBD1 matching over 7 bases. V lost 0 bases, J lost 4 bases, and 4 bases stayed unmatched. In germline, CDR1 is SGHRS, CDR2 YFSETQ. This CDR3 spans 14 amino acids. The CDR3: CASSLAGQAYEQYF. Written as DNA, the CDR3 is TGCGCCAGCAGCTTGGCCGGACAGGCTTACGAGCAGTACTTC.

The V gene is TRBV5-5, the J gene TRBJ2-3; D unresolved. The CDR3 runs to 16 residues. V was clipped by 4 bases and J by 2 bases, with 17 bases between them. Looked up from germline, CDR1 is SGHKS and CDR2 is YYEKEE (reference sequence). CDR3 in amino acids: CASSHYSNPSTDTQYF. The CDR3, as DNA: TGTGCCAGCAGCCACTACTCAAACCCGTCCACAGATACGCAGTATTTT.

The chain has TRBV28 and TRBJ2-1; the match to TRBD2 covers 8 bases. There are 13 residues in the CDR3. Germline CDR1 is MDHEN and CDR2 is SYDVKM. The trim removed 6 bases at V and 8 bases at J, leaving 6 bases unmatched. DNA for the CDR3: TGTGCCAGCAGATCCGGGACTAGTTATGAGCAGTTCTTC. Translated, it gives CASRSGTSYEQFF.

The CDR3 here is CASNQWRAEGYTF. Written as DNA, the CDR3 is TGTGCCAGCAACCAGTGGAGGGCTGAGGGCTACACCTTC. V is TRBV2 and J is TRBJ1-2; D is uncertain. Trimming cost V 7 bases and J 8 bases, with 17 bases left between them. Germline lookup yields CDR1 SNHLY and CDR2 FYNNEI. The CDR3 is 13 residues long.

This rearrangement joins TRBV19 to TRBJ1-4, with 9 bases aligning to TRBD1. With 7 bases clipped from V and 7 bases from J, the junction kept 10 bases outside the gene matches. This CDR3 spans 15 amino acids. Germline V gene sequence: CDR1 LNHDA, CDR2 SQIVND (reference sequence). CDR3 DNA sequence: TGTGCCAGTATGCGAACAGGGGGCGCGGGTGAAAAACTGTTTTTT. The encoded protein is CASMRTGGAGEKLFF.

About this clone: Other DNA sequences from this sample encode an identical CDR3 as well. For the CDR3, the DNA is TGTGCCAGCAGTGTCCAAGAGACCCAGTACTTC. It yields the protein CASSVQETQYF. This chain joins TRBV2 and TRBJ2-5; unclear D gene. Per the germline V gene, CDR1 is SNHLY and CDR2 is FYNNEI. This CDR3 has 11 amino acids. Trimming removed 4 bases at V and 1 base at J, with 1 base between.

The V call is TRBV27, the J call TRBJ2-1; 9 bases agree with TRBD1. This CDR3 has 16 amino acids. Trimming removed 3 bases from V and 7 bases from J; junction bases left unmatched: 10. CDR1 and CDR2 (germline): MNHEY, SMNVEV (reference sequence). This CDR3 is CASSFRRDRAENEQFF. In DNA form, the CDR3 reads TGTGCCAGCAGTTTCCGCCGGGACAGGGCTGAGAATGAGCAGTTCTTC.

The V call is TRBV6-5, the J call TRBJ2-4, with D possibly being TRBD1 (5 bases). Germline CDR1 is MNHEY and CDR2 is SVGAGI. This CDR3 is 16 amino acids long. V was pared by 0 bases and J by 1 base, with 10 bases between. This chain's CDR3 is CASSYSRSGAKNIQYF. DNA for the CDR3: TGTGCCAGCAGTTACTCGAGGTCAGGGGCCAAAAACATTCAGTACTTC.

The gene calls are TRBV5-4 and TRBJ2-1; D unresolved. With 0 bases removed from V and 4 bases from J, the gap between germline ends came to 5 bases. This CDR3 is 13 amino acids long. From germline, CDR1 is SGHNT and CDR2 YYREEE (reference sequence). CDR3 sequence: CASSLVAYNEQFF. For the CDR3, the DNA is TGTGCCAGCAGCTTGGTAGCTTACAATGAGCAGTTCTTC.

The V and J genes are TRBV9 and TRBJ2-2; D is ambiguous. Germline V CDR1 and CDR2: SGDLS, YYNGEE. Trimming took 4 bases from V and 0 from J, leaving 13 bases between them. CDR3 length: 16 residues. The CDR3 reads CASSPRAAANTGELFF. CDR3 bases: TGTGCCAGCAGCCCCCGTGCAGCCGCGAACACCGGGGAGCTGTTTTTT.

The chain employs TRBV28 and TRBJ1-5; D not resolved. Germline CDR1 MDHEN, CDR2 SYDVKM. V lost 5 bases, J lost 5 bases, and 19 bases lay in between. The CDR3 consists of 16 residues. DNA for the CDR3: TGTGCCAGCAGTCCGTCCGTGCGCGGAAAGTATCAGCCCCAGCATTTT. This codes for CASSPSVRGKYQPQHF.

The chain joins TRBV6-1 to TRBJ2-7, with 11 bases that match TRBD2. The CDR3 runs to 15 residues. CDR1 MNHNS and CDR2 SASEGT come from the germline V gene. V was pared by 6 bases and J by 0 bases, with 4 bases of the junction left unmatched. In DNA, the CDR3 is TGTGCCAGCAGAATAGCGGGAGGGGCCTCCTACGAGCAGTACTTC. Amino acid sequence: CASRIAGGASYEQYF.